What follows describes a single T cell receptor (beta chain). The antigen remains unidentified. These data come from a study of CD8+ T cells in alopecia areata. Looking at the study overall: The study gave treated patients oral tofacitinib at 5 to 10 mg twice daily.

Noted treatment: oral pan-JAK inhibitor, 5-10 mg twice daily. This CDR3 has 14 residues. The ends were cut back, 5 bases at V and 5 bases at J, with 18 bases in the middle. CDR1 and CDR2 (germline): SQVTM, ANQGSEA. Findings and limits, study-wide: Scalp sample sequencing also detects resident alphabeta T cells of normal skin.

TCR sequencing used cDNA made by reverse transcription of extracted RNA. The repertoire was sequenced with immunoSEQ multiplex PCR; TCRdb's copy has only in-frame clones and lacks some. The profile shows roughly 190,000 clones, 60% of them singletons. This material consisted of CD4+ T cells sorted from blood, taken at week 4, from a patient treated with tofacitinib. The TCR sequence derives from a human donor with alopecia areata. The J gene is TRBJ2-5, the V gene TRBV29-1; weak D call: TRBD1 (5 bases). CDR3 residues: CSVRFRRAGETQYF. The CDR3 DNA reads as TGCAGCGTTCGATTCAGGCGTGCAGGGGAGACCCAGTACTTC.